One and the same sample provided the 22 T cell receptor beta chains below, sequenced in a study of regulatory T cells in long-lasting Graves disease. Time point reported: newly diagnosed GD, antithyroid drugs for less than 3 months. After RNA was extracted from PBMCs, the TCR library was made from it. Arm-PCR of CDR3 regions and iRepertoire HTBI primers were used to build TCR beta libraries. MiXCR, run by TCRdb on the multiplex PCR reads, gives a single entry per CDR3 protein. Here the sample spans roughly 610,000 distinct CDR3 sequences, about 16% being singletons. Separately, the same data were catalogued under a study of T cells in Graves' hyperthyroidism and ophthalmopathy.

The material was peripheral blood mononuclear cells (PBMCs), obtained at new diagnosis, from a patient treated with antithyroid drugs. These receptor sequences come from a man aged 18 to 29 with Graves disease.

This sequence joins TRBV19 and TRBJ2-3; 7 bases map to TRBD2. From germline, CDR1 is LNHDA and CDR2 SQIVND (reference sequence). Trimming removed 3 bases from V and 4 bases from J; junction bases left unmatched: 4. The CDR3 has 14 amino acids. The CDR3 loop reads CASSIGGSADTQYF. CDR3 DNA sequence: TGTGCCAGTAGTATCGGGGGGAGCGCAGATACGCAGTATTTT.

This clonotype was observed at least ten times. The chain couples TRBV20-1 to TRBJ1-5; TRBD1 agrees at 8 bases. With V trimmed by 5 bases and J by 7 bases, 4 bases remained unmatched. CDR3 length equals 12 residues. In germline, CDR1 is DFQATT, CDR2 SNEGSKA (reference sequence). The CDR3 is CSAETGEQPQHF. The DNA of the CDR3 is TGCAGTGCTGAGACAGGGGAACAGCCCCAGCATTTT.

This clonotype was detected many times. This rearrangement joins TRBV2 to TRBJ2-3; D gene uncertain. The germline V gene encodes CDR1 SNHLY and CDR2 FYNNEI. The CDR3 totals 11 residues. Trimming took 4 bases from V and 5 from J, leaving 4 bases between them. CDR3 in DNA: TGTGCCAGCAGTGGGGTAGATACGCAGTATTTT. Protein: CASSGVDTQYF. The full variable domain, in which reference TRBV2 and TRBJ2-3 provide the parts outside the CDR3, is EPEVTQTPSHQVTQMGQEVILRCVPISNHLYFYWYRQILGQKVEFLVSFYNNEISEKSEIFDDQFSVERPDGSNFTLKIRSTKLEDSAMYFCASSGVDTQYFGPGTRLTVL.

The chain couples TRBV11-2 to TRBJ1-3; D is unresolved. V lost 4 bases and J lost 0, with 10 bases in between. CDR1 and CDR2 from the germline V gene are SGHAT and FQNNGV. The CDR3 loop spans 15 amino acids. The CDR3 DNA reads TGTGCCAGCAGCTGGCAGTTTTCCTCTGGAAACACCATATATTTT. Protein product: CASSWQFSSGNTIYF.

This clonotype was seen only a few times. V gene TRBV10-1 combines with J gene TRBJ2-3; 9 nucleotides agree with TRBD2. CDR3 length: 14 residues. The J segment lost 2 bases and the V segment lost 5 bases, leaving 2 bases of the junction unmatched. Looked up from germline, CDR1 is WNHNN and CDR2 is SYGVQD (reference sequence). The chain's CDR3 is CASSRLAVTDTQYF. The CDR3 nucleotides are TGCGCCAGCAGTCGACTAGCGGTCACAGATACGCAGTATTTT.

Many counts were recorded for this clonotype. V gene TRBV5-8 combines with J gene TRBJ2-1; D uncertain. This CDR3 is 15 amino acids long. V was trimmed by 0 bases and J by 8 bases, leaving 15 bases between them. Germline CDR1 is SGHTS and CDR2 is YDEGEE. In DNA form, the CDR3 reads TGTGCCAGCAGCTTGGGGCAGCCGCCATCGGATGAGCAGTTCTTC. Translated, it gives CASSLGQPPSDEQFF.

The genes are TRBV3-1 and TRBJ2-5; no clear D. Germline CDR1 LGHDT, CDR2 YNNKEL (reference sequence). The V and J ends lost 0 bases and 6 bases respectively, with 5 bases between them. This CDR3 is built from 12 residues. The CDR3 protein is CASSQDLKTQYF. In nucleotides, the CDR3 is TGTGCCAGCAGCCAAGACTTAAAGACCCAGTACTTC.

This clonotype was seen many times. The V gene is TRBV27, the J gene TRBJ1-1; TRBD1 agrees at 8 bases. CDR1 and CDR2 (germline): MNHEY, SMNVEV (reference sequence). The CDR3 spans 15 residues. Trimming at V came to 0 bases and at J to 5 bases, leaving 5 bases not matched to a gene. CDR3 in amino acids: CASSLSDRGGTEAFF. The CDR3 DNA reads TGTGCCAGCAGTTTATCCGACAGGGGAGGTACTGAAGCTTTCTTT.

A note on this clonotype: A much larger clone lies a single base off, so this may be a read error. The final CDR3 position lacks the conserved phenylalanine or tryptophan, pointing to a likely read error. V and J are TRBV28 and TRBJ2-7; the D gene could be TRBD1 or TRBD2 (5 bases each). Trimming left V 6 bases short and J 5 bases short, with 17 bases between. The CDR3 is 14 amino acids. Looked up from germline, CDR1 is MDHEN and CDR2 is SYDVKM. The CDR3 loop is CASSTPGGRNEQYL. CDR3 nucleotides: TGTGCCAGCAGCACCCCTGGGGGTCGTAACGAGCAGTACCTC.

The J gene is TRBJ1-1, the V gene TRBV9, with 8 positions matching TRBD1. Germline values: CDR1 SGDLS, CDR2 YYNGEE. The ends lost 3 bases at V and 0 bases at J; junction bases unmatched: 10. The CDR3 is made up of 17 amino acids. CDR3 DNA: TGTGCCAGCAGCGCCGGAGGGACAGGTGGATTGAACACTGAAGCTTTCTTT. Residues: CASSAGGTGGLNTEAFF.

The V and J genes are TRBV3-1 and TRBJ2-2; D is possibly TRBD2 (5 bases). Germline lookup yields CDR1 LGHDT and CDR2 YNNKEL (reference sequence). Between the trimmed V and J ends, which lost 3 bases and 7 bases, there was a span of 9 bases. The length of the CDR3 is 13 residues. CDR3 nucleotides: TGTGCCAGCAGCCAGTTGAGGGACGGGGAGCTGTTTTTT. Amino acids: CASSQLRDGELFF.

In this sample, this clonotype turned up a few times. This chain connects TRBV5-1 to TRBJ2-4; 8 bases agree with TRBD1. The germline gives CDR1 SGHRS, CDR2 YFSETQ. V lost 5 bases, J lost 1 base, and 8 bases stayed unmatched. This CDR3 spans 16 amino acids. CDR3 protein: CASRQGAGMAKNIQYF. The CDR3 DNA follows: TGCGCCAGCAGGCAGGGGGCTGGGATGGCCAAAAACATTCAGTACTTC.

The table lists this clonotype with many counts. The rearrangement uses TRBV6-1 and TRBJ1-1; no firm D call. The CDR3 length is 13 residues. The V end lost 7 bases, the J end lost 1 base, and 10 bases lay between the germline ends. Germline V gives CDR1 MNHNS, CDR2 SASEGT. The CDR3 loop reads CASTSIENTEAFF. CDR3 nucleotides: TGTGCCAGCACATCGATTGAGAACACTGAAGCTTTCTTT.

This clonotype occurred many times. V gene TRBV12-3 or TRBV12-4 combines with J gene TRBJ2-3; the D gene could be TRBD1 or TRBD2 (6 bases each). The CDR3 has 16 amino acids. V gave up 5 bases and J gave up 5 bases, with 20 bases separating them. Here the CDR3 reads CASSTLRGARGDTQYF. The CDR3 DNA is TGTGCCAGCAGTACCCTGAGGGGGGCGCGGGGAGATACGCAGTATTTT.

This clonotype was detected ten times or more. This chain links TRBV7-2 with TRBJ2-5, with D perhaps matching TRBD2 (6 bases). The CDR3 totals 14 residues. CDR1 and CDR2 (germline): SGHTA, FQGNSA. Trimming pared 1 base from V and 3 bases from J, leaving 9 bases between. CDR3 nucleotide sequence: TGTGCCAGCAGCTTAGTAGGCGGGAAAGAGACCCAGTACTTC. Residues: CASSLVGGKETQYF.

As to this clonotype: Relative to the germline gene, one junction end is altered; a read error may explain this. The gene calls are TRBV7-9 and TRBJ2-5, with D maybe TRBD2 (6 bases). This CDR3 contains 13 residues. CDR1 is SEHNR and CDR2 is FQNEAQ in the germline V gene (reference sequence). Here the CDR3 DNA reads TGTGCCAGCAGCTTATACGGGGGAGAGACCCAGCACTTC. Translated, it gives CASSLYGGETQHF.

Turning to this clonotype: Possible read error: a much larger clone is one base away. The chain has TRBV6-5 and TRBJ1-2, with D possibly TRBD1 on 6 matching bases. Trimming stripped 2 bases from V and 0 bases from J, with 10 bases between. CDR1 is MNHEY and CDR2 is SVGAGI in the germline V gene. The CDR3 has 15 residues. The CDR3 protein is CASSYTTGSNYGYTF. CDR3 nucleotides: TGTGCCAGCAGTTACACGACAGGATCTAACTATGGCTACACCTTC.

There are many counts of this clonotype. The rearrangement uses TRBV27 and TRBJ2-3; D is perhaps TRBD2 (5 bases). CDR1 is MNHEY, CDR2 SMNVEV, per germline (reference sequence). There are 13 residues in the CDR3. The V end lost 0 bases, the J end lost 10 bases, and 11 bases lay between the germline ends. In nucleotides, the CDR3 is TGTGCCAGCAGTTTATCGAGGGTTACTCCGCAGTATTTT. It translates to CASSLSRVTPQYF.

Many counts were recorded for this clonotype. The V call is TRBV5-1, the J call TRBJ2-7, with D possibly matching TRBD2 (6 bases). CDR3 size: 13 residues. Looked up from germline, CDR1 is SGHRS and CDR2 is YFSETQ. Trimming cost V 3 bases and J 1 base, with 8 bases left between them. The CDR3 loop is CASSWDLSYEQYF. The CDR3 DNA reads TGCGCCAGCAGCTGGGACTTATCCTACGAGCAGTACTTC.

In this sample, this clonotype turned up many times. The J gene is TRBJ2-1, the V gene TRBV7-8; 8 bases line up with TRBD2. The V gene's germline CDR1 is SGHVS and CDR2 FQNEAQ. The CDR3 covers 16 residues. V lost 5 bases and J lost 6; bases outside the gene matches: 12. In DNA, the CDR3 is TGTGCCAGCAGCCTCCGGAGACTAGCGAGGGCCAATGAGCAGTTCTTC. Translated: CASSLRRLARANEQFF.

A few counts support this clonotype. The chain employs TRBV30 and TRBJ2-2; weak D call: TRBD2 (6 bases). Deletions cut 8 bases from V and 3 bases from J, with 13 bases between. The CDR3 is 13 residues long. CDR1 is GTSNPN and CDR2 is SVGIG in the germline V gene (reference sequence). The DNA of the CDR3 is TGTGCCCGGGGGTTCCAGTACACCGGGGAGCTGTTTTTT. It is translated as CARGFQYTGELFF.

Details on this clonotype: A read error may be the cause here, since a much bigger clone is one base away. This chain uses TRBV27 with TRBJ1-1; D not certain. This CDR3 is 12 amino acids long. Trimming took off 5 bases at V and 7 bases at J, with 11 bases between the two ends. Per the germline V gene, CDR1 is MNHEY and CDR2 is SMNVEV (reference sequence). The CDR3 loop reads CASSTRADEAFF. CDR3 in DNA: TGTGCCAGCAGTACCCGGGCCGATGAAGCTTTCTTT.